Listed here are 10 T cell receptor beta chains from one sample, sequenced in a study of T cells after yellow fever vaccination. TCRdb called the 5' RACE reads again in MiXCR, with one record for every CDR3 protein. The table shows under 550,000 distinct CDR3 sequences, with around a fifth occurring only once. The input for sequencing was PBMCs, taken about 21 days after the first yellow fever vaccination. These receptors originate from a man between 18 and 29 years old who received the YFV17D yellow fever vaccine.

The chain is built from TRBV11-3 and TRBJ2-1; TRBD1 agrees at 7 bases. This CDR3 is 15 amino acids long. The germline CDR1 and CDR2 sequences are SGHNT and YENEEA. J was trimmed by 2 bases and V by 6 bases; bases with no gene match: 7. The CDR3 sequence: CASRSDRDPYNEQFF. CDR3 sequence (DNA): TGTGCCAGCAGATCCGACAGGGACCCCTACAATGAGCAGTTCTTC. Combining the CDR3 with reference TRBV11-3 and TRBJ2-1 gives the whole variable domain EAGVVQSPRYKIIEKKQPVAFWCNPISGHNTLYWYLQNLGQGPELLIRYENEEAVDDSQLPKDRFSAERLKGVDSTLKIQPAELGDSAVYLCASRSDRDPYNEQFFGPGTRLTVL.

This chain's CDR3 is CASRHRTTYEQYF. The CDR3, as DNA: TGTGCCAGCAGACATAGGACAACCTACGAGCAGTACTTC. The rearrangement uses TRBV3-1 and TRBJ2-7, with D possibly being TRBD1 (5 bases). This CDR3 contains 13 residues. V lost 6 bases and J lost 2, with 11 bases in between. CDR1 and CDR2 from the germline V gene are LGHDT and YNNKEL (reference sequence).

In its sample, this clonotype was seen many times. V and J are TRBV5-1 and TRBJ2-2, with TRBD1 as a possible D gene (6 bases). V lost 8 bases to trimming and J lost 5 bases, with 13 bases between them. This CDR3 has 13 amino acids. Per the germline V gene, CDR1 is SGHRS and CDR2 is YFSETQ. The CDR3 DNA follows: TGCGCCAGTTACAGGGAAGGGACCGGGGAGCTGTTTTTT. Encoded protein: CASYREGTGELFF.

This clonotype showed up just a few times. The CDR3 is CSARPLYSSYNEQFF. The CDR3 DNA is TGCAGTGCTAGACCCCTTTACAGCTCCTACAATGAGCAGTTCTTC. V gene TRBV20-1 combines with J gene TRBJ2-1; no firm D call. Germline CDR1 and CDR2: DFQATT and SNEGSKA (reference sequence). The CDR3 runs to 15 residues. Deletions cut 2 bases from V and 0 bases from J, with 11 bases between.

DNA of the CDR3: TGTGCCATCAGTGGTCGCGGGACTAACACCGGGGAGCTGTTTTTT. It encodes CAISGRGTNTGELFF. The rearrangement uses TRBV10-3 and TRBJ2-2; possibly TRBD2 for D (6 bases). The CDR3 is 15 amino acids. V gave up 4 bases and J gave up 2 bases, with 11 bases separating them. Germline lookup yields CDR1 ENHRY and CDR2 SYGVKD.

The table lists this clonotype with a few counts. The chain carries TRBV4-1 and TRBJ2-5; D may be TRBD1 or TRBD2 (5 bases each). Germline assignment: CDR1 MGHRA and CDR2 YSYEKL. CDR3 size: 14 residues. Trimming removed 5 bases from V and 2 bases from J, with 12 bases in between. In DNA, the CDR3 is TGCGCCAGCAGCGCCCTAGAGGGGCAAGAGACCCAGTACTTC. Translating it yields CASSALEGQETQYF.

The chain uses TRBV6-5 and TRBJ1-1; TRBD1 matches 7 bases. Germline V CDR1 and CDR2: MNHEY, SVGAGI. The CDR3 contains 12 residues. Trimming removed 7 bases from V and 3 bases from J; junction bases left unmatched: 2. The CDR3 sequence: CASTDRDTEAFF. CDR3 nucleotides: TGTGCCAGCACTGACAGGGACACTGAAGCTTTCTTT.

V is TRBV12-3 or TRBV12-4 and J is TRBJ2-7; 10 bases align to TRBD1. The CDR3 loop spans 15 amino acids. Losses at the gene ends were 6 bases for V and 5 bases for J; bases not matched to a gene: 10. The CDR3 region has the DNA TGTGCCAGCAGCCCCGGGACAGGGGCTTTCCACGAGCAGTACTTC. Translated: CASSPGTGAFHEQYF.

The sample holds a few counts of this clonotype. Here the CDR3 reads CSARESSSYNEQFF. For the CDR3, the DNA is TGCAGTGCTAGGGAGTCGAGCTCCTACAATGAGCAGTTCTTC. The rearrangement links TRBV20-1 to TRBJ2-1; D remains unclear. The CDR3 spans 14 residues. Germline V gives CDR1 DFQATT, CDR2 SNEGSKA (reference sequence). Trimming shortened V by 3 bases and J by 0 bases, and 9 bases separated the two germline ends.

Only a few counts were recorded for this clonotype. This chain joins TRBV12-3 or TRBV12-4 and TRBJ1-2; 9 bases are shared with TRBD1. The CDR3 is made up of 14 amino acids. Trimming took 0 bases from V and 7 from J; bases not matched to a gene: 3. In DNA, the CDR3 is TGTGCCAGCAGTTTAGCGACAGGGGGTCTTGGCTACACCTTC. This codes for CASSLATGGLGYTF.